These 22 T cell receptor beta chains came from one sample sequenced in a study of shared clonotypes between healthy human individuals. Sequencing was performed with immunoSEQ multiplex PCR; in TCRdb, only in-frame clones are kept and a portion is missing. The profile covers about 1 million clones, with around 74% appearing a single time and approximately 1.5% taken by the ten largest. Sequenced sample: memory CD4+ T cells sorted from blood. The sample's subset: CD45RA-negative fraction. These receptors came from a young man in good health.

This clone was picked up one time. The rearrangement uses TRBV5-5 and TRBJ1-2; D ambiguous. The CDR3 totals 14 residues. V was clipped by 0 bases and J by 2 bases, with 8 bases between them. The germline CDR1 and CDR2 sequences are SGHKS and YYEKEE (reference sequence). CDR3 sequence (DNA): TGTGCCAGCAGCTTGGCCCAGGTCAACTATGGCTACACCTTC. Translated, it gives CASSLAQVNYGYTF.

This chain links TRBV18 with TRBJ1-4, with 9 bases fitting TRBD1. Looked up from germline, CDR1 is KGHSH and CDR2 is LQKENI. Trimming at V came to 4 bases and at J to 7 bases, leaving 7 bases not matched to a gene. The CDR3 consists of 15 residues. The CDR3 loop is CASSQGTGNGEKLFF. CDR3 in DNA: TGTGCCAGCTCACAGGGGACAGGGAACGGTGAAAAACTGTTTTTT.

V gene TRBV5-8 combines with J gene TRBJ2-1; possible D gene TRBD2, 7 bases. V lost 4 bases, J lost 7 bases, and 33 bases lay in between. The CDR3 covers 20 residues. Germline loops: CDR1 SGHTS, CDR2 YDEGEE. The CDR3 spells CASSRLTGGPLTAGANEQFF. In DNA, the CDR3 is TGTGCCAGCAGCAGACTAACGGGAGGACCACTGACGGCGGGGGCAAATGAGCAGTTCTTC.

This clone occurred a few times. The gene calls are TRBV9 and TRBJ1-5; 7 bases agree with TRBD1. CDR1 is SGDLS and CDR2 is YYNGEE in the germline V gene. Trimming at V came to 0 bases and at J to 7 bases, leaving 1 base not matched to a gene. The CDR3 totals 13 residues. CDR3 coding DNA: TGTGCCAGCAGCGTAGGAGGGGGCCAGCCCCAGCATTTT. As protein: CASSVGGGQPQHF.

CDR3 DNA sequence: TGCGCCAGCAGCCAAGATTCGGGGCTCCGCCGGTCACCCCTCCACTTT. Translation: CASSQDSGLRRSPLHF. This rearrangement joins TRBV4-1 to TRBJ1-6, with a weak D call TRBD1 (5 bases). The CDR3 consists of 16 residues. Germline values: CDR1 MGHRA, CDR2 YSYEKL. Trimming left V 0 bases short and J 10 bases short, with 16 bases between.

The chain carries TRBV11-3 and TRBJ2-7; possibly TRBD1 for D (5 bases). The CDR3 consists of 13 residues. V was pared by 5 bases and J by 3 bases, with 11 bases between. CDR1 and CDR2 from the germline V gene are SGHNT and YENEEA. CDR3 coding DNA: TGTGCCAGCAGCCCAGGGTCGGGCTACGAGCAGTACTTC. This gives the protein CASSPGSGYEQYF.

The rearrangement joins TRBV18 to TRBJ1-6; D is perhaps TRBD1 (6 bases). There are 17 residues in the CDR3. V dropped 3 bases and J dropped 7 bases, with 19 bases sitting between them. CDR1 is KGHSH and CDR2 is LQKENI in the germline V gene. The DNA of the CDR3 is TGTGCCAGCTCACCCCGAACGGGGGCGCCGGAGAATTCACCCCTCCACTTT. Protein sequence: CASSPRTGAPENSPLHF.

As DNA, the CDR3 is TGTGCCAGCAGTACGGGGGCTTGGGCTTTCTTT. Translating gives CASSTGAWAFF. The chain links TRBV6-6 to TRBJ1-1; D is possibly TRBD1 (6 bases). This CDR3 contains 11 residues. Trimming cost V 5 bases and J 11 bases, with 12 bases left between them. Germline loops: CDR1 MNHNY, CDR2 SVGAGI (reference sequence).

The gene calls are TRBV28 and TRBJ2-3, with 8 bases matching TRBD2. This CDR3 is 16 amino acids long. Germline assignment: CDR1 MDHEN and CDR2 SYDVKM. V trimming: 3 bases; J trimming: 2 bases; junction bases outside the gene matches: 7. CDR3: CASSFLSAGDTDTQYF. The CDR3 DNA sequence: TGTGCCAGCAGTTTCCTATCAGCGGGGGACACAGATACGCAGTATTTT.

Notes on this clone: Just one base apart from a much larger clone, this may be a read error. The chain couples TRBV30 to TRBJ2-3; possibly TRBD2 for D (7 bases). Germline loops: CDR1 GTSNPN, CDR2 SVGIG (reference sequence). The length of the CDR3 is 15 residues. V was clipped by 0 bases and J by 3 bases, with 13 bases between them. The CDR3 reads CAWSVQGGGTDTQYF. Written as DNA, the CDR3 is TGTGCCTGGAGTGTACAGGGCGGGGGAACAGATACGCAGTATTTT.

This clone came up a few times. The chain couples TRBV16 to TRBJ1-6; the D is unclear. Germline-derived CDR1 and CDR2 are KGHSY and FQNENV. The CDR3 contains 12 residues. The V and J ends lost 4 bases and 11 bases respectively, with 9 bases between them. CDR3 in DNA: TGTGCCAGCAGCCCACGGGAGACACCCCTCCACTTT. This sequence encodes CASSPRETPLHF.

This clone was found once. The chain employs TRBV5-3 and TRBJ2-5; unclear D gene. TRBV5-3 is designated an ORF whose function remains uncertain. The CDR3 has 16 amino acids. V was clipped by 4 bases and J by 3 bases, with 19 bases between them. CDR3 bases: TGTGCCAGAAGCCACATGCATGGCGCAGATAAAGAGACCCAGTACTTC. Its protein product is CARSHMHGADKETQYF.

The chain joins TRBV7-8 to TRBJ2-1; D not resolved. The CDR3 is 15 amino acids. V was cut by 3 bases and J by 2 bases, with 11 bases left in between. CDR1 and CDR2 from the germline V gene are SGHVS and FQNEAQ. In nucleotides, the CDR3 is TGTGCCAGCAGCTTTGGCGAAGGTACCTACAATGAGCAGTTCTTC. Translation gives CASSFGEGTYNEQFF. Drawing the rest from reference TRBV7-8 and TRBJ2-1, the complete variable domain is GAGVSQSPRYKVAKRGQDVALRCDPISGHVSLFWYQQALGQGPEFLTYFQNEAQLDKSGLPSDRFFAERPEGSVSTLKIQRTQQEDSAVYLCASSFGEGTYNEQFFGPGTRLTVL.

This chain links TRBV6-5 with TRBJ2-3; 8 bases are shared with TRBD2. The CDR3 extends over 15 amino acids. Germline V gene sequence: CDR1 MNHEY, CDR2 SVGAGI. With V trimmed by 6 bases and J by 0 bases, 5 bases remained unmatched. The CDR3 region is CASRGGGFSTDTQYF. For the CDR3, the DNA is TGTGCCAGCAGGGGCGGGGGGTTTAGCACAGATACGCAGTATTTT.

This clone has only a few counts. The chain is built from TRBV7-2 and TRBJ2-7, with D perhaps TRBD1 (6 bases). Trimming pared 5 bases from V and 0 bases from J, leaving 14 bases between. Germline values: CDR1 SGHTA, CDR2 FQGNSA. This CDR3 has 15 residues. The CDR3 nucleotides read TGTGCCAGCAGCGAGAGAGGGACACCCTCCTACGAGCAGTACTTC. Amino acids: CASSERGTPSYEQYF.

This clone was picked up one time. The J gene is TRBJ1-1, the V gene TRBV5-1; no definite D call. The germline gives CDR1 SGHRS, CDR2 YFSETQ. The CDR3 is 14 residues long. The germline V and J ends were trimmed by 0 bases and 2 bases, with 8 bases remaining between them. The CDR3 loop is CASSLAGSNTEAFF. In DNA, the CDR3 is TGCGCCAGCAGCTTGGCGGGCAGTAACACTGAAGCTTTCTTT.

This clone was seen just once. V gene TRBV2 combines with J gene TRBJ1-5, with 8 bases lining up with TRBD1. V shed 8 bases and J 4 bases; nucleotides not matched to a gene: 7. CDR3 length: 14 amino acids. From germline, CDR1 is SNHLY and CDR2 FYNNEI. The CDR3 DNA is TGTGCCAGCTTACCAACAGGGGGAAATCAGCCCCAGCATTTT. This sequence encodes CASLPTGGNQPQHF.

The chain couples TRBV7-2 to TRBJ2-5, with D hard to call. This CDR3 is 12 amino acids long. Germline CDR1 reads SGHTA; CDR2 reads FQGNSA. Trimming took off 5 bases at V and 6 bases at J, with 10 bases between the two ends. The CDR3 region has the DNA TGTGCCAGCAGCCAAAGAGGACAGACCCAGTACTTC. Residues: CASSQRGQTQYF.

Notes on this clone: The junction differs from germline at one of its ends, possibly a read error. In DNA, the CDR3 is TGTGCTAGCAGCTTAGCTGGGGCCAACGTCCTGACTTTC. Translating it yields CASSLAGANVLTF. This sequence joins TRBV7-7 and TRBJ2-6; D not resolved. Germline lookup yields CDR1 SSHAT and CDR2 FNYEAQ (reference sequence). The CDR3 contains 13 residues.

V and J are TRBV28 and TRBJ1-1; 9 positions match TRBD1. CDR1 is MDHEN and CDR2 is SYDVKM in the germline V gene. The CDR3 totals 13 residues. V was clipped by 8 bases and J by 6 bases; unmatched bases: 7. The CDR3 region has the DNA TGTGCCAGCGGGACAGGGAAGCGTGCTGAAGCTTTCTTT. Its translation is CASGTGKRAEAFF. Looking up the rest from reference TRBV28 and TRBJ1-1 gives the full variable domain: DVKVTQSSRYLVKRTGEKVFLECVQDMDHENMFWYRQDPGLGLRLIYFSYDVKMKEKGDIPEGYSVSREKKERFSLILESASTNQTSMYLCASGTGKRAEAFFGQGTRLTVV.

The V and J genes are TRBV7-2 and TRBJ2-1; 12 positions match TRBD2. Germline lookup yields CDR1 SGHTA and CDR2 FQGNSA. The J segment lost 7 bases and the V segment lost 6 bases, leaving 1 base of the junction unmatched. This CDR3 comprises 13 residues. CDR3 sequence: CASRLAGGNEQFF. The CDR3 nucleotides are TGTGCCAGCAGACTAGCGGGGGGAAATGAGCAGTTCTTC.

Turning to this clone: This CDR3 is also generated by other DNA sequences in the sample. This sequence joins TRBV2 and TRBJ2-2; D unresolved. Germline CDR1 is SNHLY and CDR2 is FYNNEI. Trimming stripped 3 bases from V and 8 bases from J, with 4 bases between. The CDR3 loop spans 11 amino acids. The CDR3 coding sequence is TGTGCCAGCAGTGAGGGTGGGGAGCTGTTTTTT. Translating it yields CASSEGGELFF.